Following are 4 T cell receptor beta chains from one sample sequenced in a study of T-cell reconstitution after alpha-beta-depleted transplantation in children. Unique molecular identifiers were used to barcode this TCRbeta library. TCRdb recomputed calls from the PCR reads with MiXCR, one row per CDR3 protein. This table holds around 300,000 distinct CDR3 sequences, around 10% found once. The input for sequencing was PBMCs, taken before TCRalphabeta/CD19-depleted stem cell transplant. The receptors were gathered from a boy under two years old with acute myeloid leukemia, due to receive a stem cell transplant.

The chain is built from TRBV12-5 and TRBJ2-7; D is uncertain. V lost 2 bases and J lost 3, with 11 bases in between. The germline CDR1 and CDR2 sequences are LGHNT and FRNRAP. The CDR3 is 14 residues long. This CDR3 is CASGLKETSYEQYF. CDR3 sequence (DNA): TGTGCTAGTGGTTTGAAGGAGACAAGCTACGAGCAGTACTTC. The variable domain in full, with the rest retrieved from reference TRBV12-5 and TRBJ2-7, is DARVTQTPRHKVTEMGQEVTMRCQPILGHNTVFWYRQTMMQGLELLAYFRNRAPLDDSGMPKDRFSAEMPDATLATLKIQPSEPRDSAVYFCASGLKETSYEQYFGPGTRLTVT.

This clonotype has just a few counts. V and J are TRBV7-8 and TRBJ2-7, with 7 bases identical to TRBD1. Germline CDR1 and CDR2: SGHVS and FQNEAQ. This CDR3 contains 15 residues. V was pared by 1 base and J by 5 bases, with 8 bases of the junction left unmatched. CDR3 sequence (DNA): TGTGCCAGCAGCTTAGTGCCAGGGGGTGCAAACGAGCAGTACTTC. Amino acids: CASSLVPGGANEQYF.

This clonotype was picked up a small number of times. The chain couples TRBV4-3 to TRBJ2-1; D is possibly TRBD2 (5 bases). The V gene lost 0 bases and the J gene lost 7 bases, with 22 bases spanning the gap. The CDR3 is 18 amino acids. The germline CDR1 and CDR2 sequences are LGHNA and YSLEER. The DNA of the CDR3 is TGCGCCAGCAGCCAAGAAATCACTTGGAGGTCCCTCTGGAATGAGCAGTTCTTC. As protein: CASSQEITWRSLWNEQFF.

At least ten counts were recorded for this clonotype. The chain employs TRBV19 and TRBJ2-5; 10 bases align to TRBD1. Germline V gene lookup returns CDR1 LNHDA and CDR2 SQIVND (reference sequence). V lost 1 base and J lost 7; bases outside the gene matches: 9. This CDR3 is 16 amino acids long. The CDR3 DNA reads as TGTGCCAGTAGTATAGCAGAGACAGGGGGCTGGGCGACCCAGTACTTC. Translating it yields CASSIAETGGWATQYF.